A selection of T cell receptor beta chains follows, all from one sample in a study of OX40 agonist ivuxolimab in advanced cancers. TCRdb keeps only in-frame clones here, not all; method: immunoSEQ multiplex PCR. The profile shows roughly 40,000 clones, around nine tenths of them singletons. The sample consisted of CD4+ or CD8+ T cells sorted from blood, taken in a trial of the OX40 agonist ivuxolimab. The receptor source for this set is an adult with an advanced solid tumor such as melanoma, head and neck, liver or kidney cancer. Each CDR3 is given with its conserved first and last residue. A D gene is named only where the DNA matches it firmly. The size entry is marked missing in some rows and otherwise reads once, few, many or a size class.

TRBJ2-7 | . | TRBV7-6 | . | TGTGCCAGCAGCTTGAACAGGGTCGTCGACGAGCAGTACTTC | CASSLNRVVDEQYF
TRBJ2-1 | . | TRBV19 | TRBD2 | TGTGCCAGTCAGAAGAGAAACCAAGCGGGAATTGGGAAGAATGAGCAGTTCTTC | CASQKRNQAGIGKNEQFF
TRBJ1-3 | . | TRBV28 | . | TGTGCCAGCAGTCCGGTGGGCACCATATATTTT | CASSPVGTIYF
TRBJ2-1 | . | TRBV6-6 | TRBD1 | TGTGCCAGCAGTTACGAGAGCAGGGGGTTGAATGAGCAGTTCTTC | CASSYESRGLNEQFF
TRBJ2-5 | . | TRBV4-1 | TRBD1 | TGCGCCAGCAGCCAATGGGGGACAGGGGGCTTGGAGACCCAGTACTTC | CASSQWGTGGLETQYF
TRBJ2-3 | . | TRBV5-6 | . | TGTGCCAGCAGATCCCGGGCTGCCTTCACAGATACGCAGTATTTT | CASRSRAAFTDTQYF
TRBJ2-6 | . | TRBV7-2 | TRBD1 | TGCGCCAGCAGCCCGGGACAGGATTCTGGGGCCAACGTCCTGACTTTC | CASSPGQDSGANVLTF
TRBJ2-5 | . | TRBV27 | . | TGTGCCAGCAGACAGGGTTTTGAGACCCAGTACTTC | CASRQGFETQYF
TRBJ1-1 | . | TRBV5-1 | TRBD1 | TGCGCCAGCAGCGGGGGACAGGCGGCTTTCTTT | CASSGGQAAFF
TRBJ2-7 | . | TRBV28 | . | TGTGCCAGCCGGACCGCTGGTTACGAGCAGTACTTC | CASRTAGYEQYF
TRBJ1-5 | . | TRBV18 | . | TGTGCCAGCTCACTGGGACGGAATAATCAGCCCCAGCATTTT | CASSLGRNNQPQHF
TRBJ2-7 | . | TRBV27 | . | TGTGCCAGCAGTCCGAGGAGCTCCTACGAGCAGTACTTC | CASSPRSSYEQYF
TRBJ1-4 | . | TRBV28 | . | TGTGCCAGCAGTTTGCGGGGGGCTCAGGGTGAAAAACTGTTTTTT | CASSLRGAQGEKLFF
TRBJ2-7 | . | TRBV7-9 | . | TGTGCCAGCAGGGGCCGTGACCACTACGAGCAGTACTTC | CASRGRDHYEQYF
TRBJ2-7 | . | TRBV30 | . | TGTGCCTGGAGCCTTAGCGGTACCTACGAGCAGTACTTC | CAWSLSGTYEQYF
TRBJ2-1 | few | TRBV21-1 | . | TGTGCCAGCAGCAAAGAACGTAATGGCAGGGCGTACGTTGAGCAGTTCTTC | CASSKERNGRAYVEQFF
TRBJ2-3 | . | TRBV27 | TRBD2 | TGTGCCAGCAGTTCCATGGACGCGGGACTAGCGGGATTTACAGATACGCAGTATTTT | CASSSMDAGLAGFTDTQYF
TRBJ1-1 | once | TRBV30 | . | TGTGCCGGGACCACATGGGGGCGAAAGACTGAAGCTTTCTTT | CAGTTWGRKTEAFF
TRBJ2-1 | few | TRBV4-1 | TRBD2 | TGCGCCAGCAGCCTACGGGGGGGACTTGAGAATGAGCAGTTCTTC | CASSLRGGLENEQFF
TRBJ1-5 | . | TRBV4-2 | TRBD1 | TGTGCCAGCGGACAGGGTCATCAGCCCCAGCATTTT | CASGQGHQPQHF
TRBJ1-2 | . | TRBV4-1 | . | TGCGCCAGCAGCCACCCGGTTAGGGGAAACTATGGCTACACCTTC | CASSHPVRGNYGYTF
TRBJ2-1 | . | TRBV7-9 | . | TGTGCCAGCAGCTTGGCGCTTATAAGCTCCTACAATGAGCAGTTCTTC | CASSLALISSYNEQFF
TRBJ1-3 | . | TRBV7-2 | . | TGTGCCAGCAGCTTAGGATCCTCTGGAAACACCATATATTTT | CASSLGSSGNTIYF
TRBJ2-7 | . | TRBV27 | . | TGTGCCAGCAGTTTGAGGTGGTACCCGGGGTACGAGCAGTACTTC | CASSLRWYPGYEQYF
TRBJ1-1 | . | TRBV4-1 | . | TGCGCCAGCAGCCTCAGGGACACTGAAGCTTTCTTT | CASSLRDTEAFF
TRBJ2-7 | . | TRBV13 | TRBD2 | TGTGCCAGCAGCCCCCGGGGGGTAGCGGGACCCTACGAGCAGTACTTC | CASSPRGVAGPYEQYF